The source of this TCR beta chain is a study of CD8 T cells in Susac syndrome. Reverse transcription used about 0.45 to 1 ug RNA and random hexamers. Via MiXCR, TCRdb re-called the immunoSEQ multiplex PCR reads, giving one row per CDR3 protein. The profile shows 200,000 to 250,000 distinct CDR3 sequences, around 95% of them singletons. This CDR3 contains 13 residues. Trimming shortened V by 5 bases and J by 6 bases, and 11 bases separated the two germline ends. Germline CDR1 and CDR2: SGHTA and FQGNSA. The receptor was derived from a human donor with multiple sclerosis. The V and J genes are TRBV7-2 and TRBJ2-1; D not resolved. The sample taken for sequencing was CD4+ T cells from PBMCs. The CDR3 DNA follows: TGTGCCAGCAGCCCTGGTATAATCAATGAGCAGTTCTTC. It specifies CASSPGIINEQFF.